The 14 T cell receptor beta chains reported below all come from one sample, sequenced in a study of CD8 T cells in ankylosing spondylitis. What these receptors recognize is not known. One entry per CDR3 protein, called by TCRdb with MiXCR from the 5' RACE reads. The sample gives approximately 440,000 distinct CDR3 sequences, roughly 18% of which show up once; over 1% is in the top ten. Broader study findings: For ankylosing spondylitis blood, a TCR beta motif of seven to nine highly homologous variants appeared characteristic.

The sample was blood, either unsorted or a sorted T cell fraction (not recorded which). These receptors all stem from a male donor with ankylosing spondylitis.

The chain uses TRBV9 and TRBJ1-6; 10 nucleotides match TRBD1. CDR3 length equals 15 residues. V shed 3 bases and J 10 bases; nucleotides not matched to a gene: 7. Germline CDR1 and CDR2: SGDLS and YYNGEE. The DNA of the CDR3 is TGTGCCAGCAGCGGTGGACAGGGGGTTATATCACCCCTCCACTTT. Translating gives CASSGGQGVISPLHF.

This clonotype was found once. The CDR3 is CALSTGTSGRGSLVNEQFF. The CDR3 DNA sequence: TGTGCCCTCAGTACCGGGACTAGCGGGAGAGGGTCATTGGTGAATGAGCAGTTCTTC. This chain connects TRBV12-3 or TRBV12-4 to TRBJ2-1; 14 bases align to TRBD2. V was clipped by 11 bases and J by 7 bases; unmatched bases: 22. This CDR3 has 19 residues.

Only a few counts were recorded for this clonotype. The rearrangement joins TRBV4-3 to TRBJ2-2; D might be TRBD1 (6 bases). The CDR3 runs 15 residues. From germline, CDR1 is LGHNA and CDR2 YSLEER. V lost 2 bases to trimming and J lost 1 base, with 8 bases between them. CDR3 nucleotide sequence: TGCGCCAGCAGCCAACAGGGGCAGAACACCGGGGAGCTGTTTTTT. Translated, it gives CASSQQGQNTGELFF.

There are a few counts of this clonotype. V and J are TRBV4-1 and TRBJ2-3; tentatively, D is TRBD1 (5 bases). CDR3 size: 13 residues. Germline CDR1 and CDR2: MGHRA and YSYEKL. Trimming removed 6 bases at V and 6 bases at J, with 13 bases between. CDR3: CASRSPGNDTQYF. The CDR3 nucleotides are TGCGCCAGCAGATCCCCAGGGAATGATACGCAGTATTTT.

The gene calls are TRBV28 and TRBJ1-6; the D is unclear. Trimming took off 3 bases at V and 7 bases at J, with 10 bases between the two ends. The CDR3 covers 14 residues. Looked up from germline, CDR1 is MDHEN and CDR2 is SYDVKM. This chain's CDR3 is CASSFPSWNSPLHF. The CDR3, as DNA: TGTGCCAGCAGTTTCCCCTCTTGGAATTCACCCCTCCACTTT.

The chain uses TRBV20-1 and TRBJ1-5, with D possibly being TRBD1 (5 bases). Germline lookup yields CDR1 DFQATT and CDR2 SNEGSKA (reference sequence). The CDR3 is 15 amino acids. Trimming pared 3 bases from V and 3 bases from J, leaving 15 bases between. CDR3 DNA sequence: TGCAGTGCTAGCCCGTTAGACAGCGACAATCAGCCCCAGCATTTT. Its protein is CSASPLDSDNQPQHF.

V gene TRBV20-1 combines with J gene TRBJ2-7, with D perhaps matching TRBD1 or TRBD2 (5 bases each). The CDR3 extends over 13 amino acids. The V and J ends lost 6 bases and 1 base respectively, with 13 bases between them. Germline CDR1 and CDR2: DFQATT and SNEGSKA (reference sequence). The CDR3, as DNA: TGCAGTGCCCCGGGACCGACTTCCTACGAGCAGTACTTC. Encoded protein: CSAPGPTSYEQYF.

This clonotype has a handful of counts. This chain joins TRBV12-3 or TRBV12-4 and TRBJ1-3; D is perhaps TRBD1 (5 bases). V was cut by 5 bases and J by 7 bases, with 12 bases left in between. The CDR3 runs to 13 residues. The CDR3 here is CASSTGLRNTIYF. The CDR3 DNA reads TGTGCCAGCAGTACAGGATTGAGGAACACCATATATTTT.

This clonotype came up a few times. At one of its ends the junction is not consistent with the germline gene, which may arise from a read error. V usage is TRBV20-1 and J usage is TRBJ2-3; D ambiguous. Germline loops: CDR1 DFQATT, CDR2 SNEGSKA (reference sequence). The CDR3 spans 14 residues. The CDR3: CSARPTGRTSPSTF. DNA of the CDR3: TGCAGTGCTAGACCTACCGGACGAACCTCCCCATCCACTTTT.

This clonotype was detected a few times. The CDR3 loop reads CASSFPGGSNTEAFF. CDR3 DNA: TGTGCCAGCAGTTTCCCGGGGGGATCGAACACTGAAGCTTTCTTT. The V call is TRBV12-3 or TRBV12-4, the J call TRBJ1-1; maybe TRBD1 (5 bases). The CDR3 totals 15 residues. V was clipped by 3 bases and J by 1 base, with 12 bases between them.

V is TRBV7-2 and J is TRBJ1-2; 10 nucleotides align to TRBD1. V dropped 5 bases and J dropped 6; count of bases not matched to a gene: 3. This CDR3 has 13 amino acids. In germline, CDR1 is SGHTA, CDR2 FQGNSA. The CDR3 bases are TGTGCCAGCAGCCGGGACAGGGGAAATGGCTACACCTTC. Its translation: CASSRDRGNGYTF.

This chain connects TRBV11-1 to TRBJ2-7; D may match TRBD1 or TRBD2 (5 bases each). The CDR3 length is 15 residues. Germline-derived CDR1 and CDR2 are SGHAT and FQDESV (reference sequence). V was cut by 3 bases and J by 2 bases, with 14 bases left in between. The CDR3: CASSFDWDHTYEQYF. The CDR3 DNA sequence: TGTGCCAGCAGCTTCGACTGGGACCATACCTACGAGCAGTACTTC.

Only a few counts were recorded for this clonotype. The chain is built from TRBV30 and TRBJ2-7; unclear D gene. The CDR3 is made up of 15 amino acids. Between the trimmed V and J ends, which lost 2 bases and 1 base, there was a span of 15 bases. Germline CDR1 and CDR2: GTSNPN and SVGIG (reference sequence). The CDR3 DNA is TGTGCCTGGAGTCCGAAGACCCTACGGTCCTACGAGCAGTACTTC. This gives the protein CAWSPKTLRSYEQYF.

The V call is TRBV7-8, the J call TRBJ2-3; 13 bases fit TRBD2. CDR1 SGHVS and CDR2 FQNEAQ come from the germline V gene. The CDR3 length is 19 residues. J gave up 0 bases and V 1 base, and 7 bases lay outside the gene matches. This CDR3 is CASSLGTSGGLKSTDTQYF. For the CDR3, the DNA is TGTGCCAGCAGCTTAGGGACTAGCGGGGGCCTAAAAAGCACAGATACGCAGTATTTT.